This TCR beta chain was found in a study of control samples from healthy donors and cancer patients. Method: immunoSEQ multiplex PCR; TCRdb's copy keeps in-frame clones and lacks some. Of about 140,000 clones in the sample, 90% to 95% are singletons; the top ten hold approximately 14%. This clone was counted once. Germline lookup yields CDR1 MNHEY and CDR2 SVGEGT. J lost 3 bases, V lost 6 bases, and 10 bases had no gene match. The length of the CDR3 is 16 residues. This receptor was identified in a middle-aged man in good health. Sequenced sample: blood. The chain links TRBV6-2 or TRBV6-3 to TRBJ1-5; 8 bases fit TRBD1. The CDR3 here is CASSSDRGILNQPQHF. CDR3 in DNA: TGTGCCAGCAGCTCCGACAGGGGAATACTCAATCAGCCCCAGCATTTT.